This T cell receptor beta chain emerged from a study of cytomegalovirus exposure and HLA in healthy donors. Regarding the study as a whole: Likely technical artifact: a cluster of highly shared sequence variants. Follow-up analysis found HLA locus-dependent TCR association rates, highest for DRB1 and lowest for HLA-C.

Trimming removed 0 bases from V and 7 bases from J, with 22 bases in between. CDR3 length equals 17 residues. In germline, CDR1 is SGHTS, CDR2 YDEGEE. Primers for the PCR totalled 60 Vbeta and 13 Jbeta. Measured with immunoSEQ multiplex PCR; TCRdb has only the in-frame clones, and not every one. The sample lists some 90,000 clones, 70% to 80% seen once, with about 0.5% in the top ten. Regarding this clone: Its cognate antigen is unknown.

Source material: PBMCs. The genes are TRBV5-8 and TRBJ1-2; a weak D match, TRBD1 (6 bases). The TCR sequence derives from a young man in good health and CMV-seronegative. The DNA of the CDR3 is TGTGCCAGCAGCTTGGGCAGGGGATTAGATCCTCTCCGTGGCTACACCTTC. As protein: CASSLGRGLDPLRGYTF.